This T cell receptor (beta chain) was recorded in a study of blood T cells in healthy people across ages. The CDR3 has 17 amino acids. V was pared by 4 bases and J by 2 bases, with 19 bases between. Each donor was a healthy Caucasian individual from Russia, aged about 6 to 95. Primers used in a second PCR of roughly 7 to 11 cycles were a sample-barcoded 5' primer and a J-beta primer mix. A template-switch adaptor containing 12 random nucleotides labeled each cDNA molecule. From the 5' RACE reads, TCRdb called clonotypes with MiXCR, one entry per CDR3 protein. The table records about 1.1 million distinct CDR3 sequences, under 40% of them present only once.

The sample taken for sequencing was blood. The receptor comes from a man aged 18 to 30 in good health. J is TRBJ2-3 and V is TRBV12-3 or TRBV12-4, with D perhaps matching TRBD1 (6 bases). Here the CDR3 DNA reads TGTGCCAGCAGTTCCGGACAGTTAGACAAGTTCACAGATACGCAGTATTTT. Protein: CASSSGQLDKFTDTQYF.